Detailed here is one T cell receptor (beta chain). Deletions cut 5 bases from V and 1 base from J, with 11 bases between. CDR3 length equals 14 residues. Germline V gene sequence: CDR1 LGHNA, CDR2 YNFKEQ. The record originates from a study of blood T cell repertoires in COVID-19. The overall study: COVID-19 samples from acute and convalescent phases originated in the United States, Italy and Spain. T cells, B-cell-depleted T cells, or PBMCs provided the cDNA or gDNA that served as material.

Original processing notes: Estimated nucleated cell counts came from reference gene primer amplification. Sequencing used immunoSEQ multiplex PCR; TCRdb keeps in-frame clones, though not all of them. The V and J calls and clone size are taken from that table; D and trimming were inferred from the DNA. The sample carries approximately 6,200 clones, almost 75% recorded once. The V gene is TRBV4-2, the J gene TRBJ1-1; D is perhaps TRBD1 (6 bases). The TCR sequence derives from a man between 60 and 70 years old with acute or convalescent COVID-19. The specimen was peripheral blood. The chain's CDR3 is CASSMDSKNTEAFF. CDR3 DNA sequence: TGTGCCAGCAGCATGGACAGTAAGAACACTGAAGCTTTCTTT.